Listed here are 32 T cell receptor beta chains from one sample, sequenced in a study of CD8+ T cells in alopecia areata. The sample's treatment: oral pan-JAK inhibitor, 5-10 mg twice daily. The authors extracted RNA and reverse transcribed it into cDNA as the sequencing template. Sequencing used immunoSEQ multiplex PCR; TCRdb keeps in-frame clones, though not all of them. The sample lists approximately 170,000 clones; more than 55% were seen once. Sample: CD4+ T cells sorted from blood, taken at week 4, from a patient treated with tofacitinib. These receptors originate from a human donor with alopecia areata.

This clone came up a few times. The V and J genes are TRBV29-1 and TRBJ2-3, with 12 bases fitting TRBD2. The germline gives CDR1 SQVTM, CDR2 ANQGSEA. V lost 5 bases and J lost 5; bases outside the gene matches: 5. This CDR3 region has 14 residues. CDR3 sequence: CSVQLGLAGDTQYF. The CDR3 DNA is TGCAGCGTTCAGCTGGGACTAGCGGGAGATACGCAGTATTTT.

This clone has only a few counts. The chain uses TRBV15 and TRBJ1-2; the D is unclear. The CDR3 sequence is 13 residues long. V was cut by 2 bases and J by 5 bases, with 9 bases left in between. The V gene's germline CDR1 is LNHNV and CDR2 YYDKDF (reference sequence). CDR3 sequence: CATSRPREYGYTF. The CDR3 coding sequence is TGTGCCACCAGCAGACCGAGAGAGTATGGCTACACCTTC.

The chain uses TRBV29-1 and TRBJ1-5, with a weak D call TRBD1 (6 bases). With 4 bases removed from V and 4 bases from J, the gap between germline ends came to 8 bases. Germline CDR1 SQVTM, CDR2 ANQGSEA. The CDR3 runs 12 residues. The CDR3 DNA is TGCAGCGTTGTCCAGGGGAATCAGCCCCAGCATTTT. Its protein product is CSVVQGNQPQHF.

V and J are TRBV29-1 and TRBJ1-4, with 10 bases matching TRBD1. V trimming: 4 bases; J trimming: 8 bases; junction bases outside the gene matches: 4. Germline CDR1 SQVTM, CDR2 ANQGSEA. This CDR3 has 13 amino acids. CDR3 sequence reads: CSVADRGKEKLFF. In DNA form, the CDR3 reads TGCAGCGTTGCGGACAGGGGGAAAGAAAAACTGTTTTTT.

This clone was detected only once. The rearrangement uses TRBV11-2 and TRBJ2-3; D is possibly TRBD2 (6 bases). V shed 2 bases and J shed 1 base, with 10 bases lying between them. The V gene's germline CDR1 is SGHAT and CDR2 FQNNGV. The CDR3 runs 15 residues. The CDR3 bases are TGTGCCAGCAGCTTAACCGGGAGCGGCACAGATACGCAGTATTTT. Amino acids: CASSLTGSGTDTQYF.

With regard to this clone: This sample includes further DNA sequences coding for the same CDR3. V and J are TRBV5-1 and TRBJ2-7; perhaps D is TRBD1 or TRBD2 (7 bases each). This CDR3 spans 14 amino acids. With 2 bases removed from V and 3 bases from J, the gap between germline ends came to 12 bases. Germline CDR1 and CDR2: SGHRS and YFSETQ. CDR3 protein: CASSFAGGDYEQYF. CDR3 bases: TGCGCCAGCAGCTTTGCAGGGGGGGACTACGAGCAGTACTTC.

CDR3 in amino acids: CASSLDRAGNTIYF. The CDR3 region has the DNA TGTGCCAGCAGCTTAGATAGAGCGGGAAACACCATATATTTT. The rearrangement joins TRBV7-9 to TRBJ1-3, with unresolved D. Germline-derived CDR1 and CDR2 are SEHNR and FQNEAQ (reference sequence). V was cut by 1 base and J by 4 bases, with 8 bases left in between. The CDR3 length is 14 residues.

The chain uses TRBV30 and TRBJ2-1; 8 bases are a match to TRBD2. This CDR3 spans 15 amino acids. Trimming removed 0 bases from V and 6 bases from J; junction bases left unmatched: 7. In germline, CDR1 is GTSNPN, CDR2 SVGIG (reference sequence). Written as DNA, the CDR3 is TGTGCCTGGAGTGTACGGCGCGGGAGGTTCAATGAGCAGTTCTTC. Its translation is CAWSVRRGRFNEQFF.

This sequence joins TRBV27 and TRBJ2-2; 12 nucleotides agree with TRBD2. The trim removed 4 bases at V and 5 bases at J, leaving 5 bases unmatched. The CDR3 is 16 residues long. CDR1 is MNHEY, CDR2 SMNVEV, per germline (reference sequence). This chain's CDR3 is CASSYLAGGPTGELFF. DNA for the CDR3: TGTGCCAGCAGTTACCTAGCGGGAGGGCCAACCGGGGAGCTGTTTTTT.

V gene TRBV19 combines with J gene TRBJ1-1; D may be TRBD1 (5 bases). The CDR3 runs to 13 residues. The V end was cut by 7 bases, the J end by 6 bases, with 15 bases between. CDR1 and CDR2 (germline): LNHDA, SQIVND (reference sequence). The CDR3 sequence: CASMGRPLAEAFF. CDR3 nucleotide sequence: TGTGCCAGTATGGGACGCCCCCTCGCTGAAGCTTTCTTT.

The gene calls are TRBV4-1 and TRBJ2-5; D uncertain. This CDR3 is built from 11 residues. Trimming left V 5 bases short and J 3 bases short, with 4 bases between. Looked up from germline, CDR1 is MGHRA and CDR2 is YSYEKL. CDR3 sequence (DNA): TGCGCCAGCAGCTATGAAGAGACCCAGTACTTC. This sequence encodes CASSYEETQYF.

V gene TRBV30 combines with J gene TRBJ2-7; D may correspond to TRBD1 or TRBD2 (5 bases each). V was trimmed by 8 bases and J by 0 bases, leaving 20 bases between them. The CDR3 is made up of 15 amino acids. Germline lookup yields CDR1 GTSNPN and CDR2 SVGIG (reference sequence). CDR3 coding DNA: TGTGCCGGGCTCTCGGTCGGGACGGGCTCCTACGAGCAGTACTTC. It codes for CAGLSVGTGSYEQYF.

This chain connects TRBV5-4 to TRBJ2-3; 11 nucleotides match TRBD2. Losses at the gene ends were 3 bases for V and 4 bases for J; bases not matched to a gene: 7. The CDR3 covers 16 residues. Germline V gives CDR1 SGHNT, CDR2 YYREEE (reference sequence). CDR3 sequence: CASSWIAGGAPDTQYF. As DNA, the CDR3 is TGTGCCAGCAGCTGGATAGCGGGAGGGGCCCCAGATACGCAGTATTTT.

In its sample, this clone was seen a few times. This rearrangement joins TRBV29-1 to TRBJ2-7; TRBD1 matches 12 bases. V lost 1 base to trimming and J lost 4 bases; unmatched junction nucleotides: 11. Germline V gene data show CDR1 as SQVTM and CDR2 as ANQGSEA. The CDR3 contains 17 residues. The chain's CDR3 is CSVEGGDRGPSLYEQYF. CDR3 in DNA: TGCAGCGTTGAAGGCGGGGACAGGGGGCCTAGCCTTTACGAGCAGTACTTC.

The chain links TRBV5-1 to TRBJ2-7, with D unresolved. Germline V gives CDR1 SGHRS, CDR2 YFSETQ. This CDR3 region has 15 residues. V gave up 4 bases and J gave up 2 bases, with 16 bases separating them. CDR3 bases: TGCGCCAGCAGCCGAGAGGCAGGAAAAACCTACGAGCAGTACTTC. Protein: CASSREAGKTYEQYF.

In its sample, this clone was seen a few times. V is TRBV2 and J is TRBJ1-1, with D hard to call. The V gene lost 11 bases and the J gene lost 2 bases, with 15 bases spanning the gap. Germline assignment: CDR1 SNHLY and CDR2 FYNNEI. This CDR3 is built from 13 residues. The CDR3 sequence is CAGRAQANTEAFF. Written as DNA, the CDR3 is TGTGCCGGACGGGCCCAGGCTAACACTGAAGCTTTCTTT.

The rearrangement uses TRBV28 and TRBJ1-5; perhaps TRBD1 as D (6 bases). Trimming stripped 7 bases from V and 5 bases from J, with 15 bases between. The CDR3 is 14 amino acids. Germline CDR1 is MDHEN and CDR2 is SYDVKM. The CDR3 loop reads CASTPRQGHQPQHF. Written as DNA, the CDR3 is TGTGCCAGCACCCCACGCCAGGGGCATCAGCCCCAGCATTTT.

The CDR3 coding sequence is TGTGCCAGCAGCCCCCGGACTAGCGGAGGATACGAGCAGTACTTC. Its translation: CASSPRTSGGYEQYF. V gene TRBV4-2 combines with J gene TRBJ2-7; 10 bases map to TRBD2. The CDR3 runs 15 residues. Germline-derived CDR1 and CDR2 are LGHNA and YNFKEQ. J was trimmed by 4 bases and V by 4 bases; bases with no gene match: 7.

This chain uses TRBV30 with TRBJ2-7, with D possibly TRBD2 on 5 matching bases. V was pared by 3 bases and J by 3 bases, with 15 bases between. This CDR3 is 14 amino acids long. Germline assignment: CDR1 GTSNPN and CDR2 SVGIG (reference sequence). The DNA of the CDR3 is TGTGCCTGGAGACGAGCAGGAGGAAGCTACGAGCAGTACTTC. This translates into CAWRRAGGSYEQYF.

The chain links TRBV4-1 to TRBJ1-5; D is unresolved. Between the trimmed V and J ends, which lost 5 bases and 0 bases, there was a span of 8 bases. CDR1 and CDR2 (germline): MGHRA, YSYEKL. The CDR3 runs 14 residues. The CDR3 spells CASSVPGSNQPQHF. CDR3 sequence (DNA): TGCGCCAGCAGCGTTCCAGGTAGCAATCAGCCCCAGCATTTT.

There are a few counts of this clone. V and J are TRBV7-2 and TRBJ1-5; possibly TRBD1 for D (5 bases). CDR1 SGHTA and CDR2 FQGNSA come from the germline V gene. The CDR3 sequence is 14 residues long. V was cut by 7 bases and J by 7 bases, with 17 bases left in between. The CDR3 spells CASNPGGKGQPQHF. CDR3 coding DNA: TGTGCCAGCAACCCTGGGGGGAAAGGGCAGCCCCAGCATTTT.

The V call is TRBV4-3, the J call TRBJ1-1; D not resolved. In germline, CDR1 is LGHNA, CDR2 YSLEER. The CDR3 has 16 amino acids. Trimming removed 1 base at V and 2 bases at J, with 14 bases between. CDR3 coding DNA: TGCGCCAGCAGCCAAGGCGACGGCAGGTTAAACACTGAAGCTTTCTTT. It translates to CASSQGDGRLNTEAFF.

This clone turned up a few times. The V and J genes are TRBV4-1 and TRBJ2-1; 10 bases line up with TRBD1. This CDR3 region has 16 residues. V trimming: 0 bases; J trimming: 9 bases; junction bases outside the gene matches: 8. CDR1 and CDR2 (germline): MGHRA, YSYEKL. The CDR3 DNA reads as TGCGCCAGCAGCCAAGAAGGGGGACAGGGGAGGGTTGAGCAGTTCTTC. It encodes CASSQEGGQGRVEQFF.

The V call is TRBV6-5, the J call TRBJ1-5; no firm D call. Per the germline V gene, CDR1 is MNHEY and CDR2 is SVGAGI. The CDR3 runs 15 residues. V shed 4 bases and J shed 3 bases, with 13 bases lying between them. The DNA for the CDR3 is TGTGCCAGCAGTTCAGGACGGGTGGCCAATCAGCCCCAGCATTTT. It specifies CASSSGRVANQPQHF.

The V gene is TRBV28, the J gene TRBJ2-5, with D hard to call. The CDR3 totals 11 residues. V dropped 4 bases and J dropped 5 bases, with 5 bases sitting between them. Germline V CDR1 and CDR2: MDHEN, SYDVKM. CDR3 loop: CASSSWETQYF. The CDR3 DNA follows: TGTGCCAGCAGTTCCTGGGAGACCCAGTACTTC.

The chain joins TRBV2 to TRBJ2-1, with D possibly being TRBD2 (6 bases). Per the germline V gene, CDR1 is SNHLY and CDR2 is FYNNEI. With 11 bases removed from V and 8 bases from J, the gap between germline ends came to 13 bases. The CDR3 sequence is 11 residues long. CDR3 loop: CASQRDYEQFF. As DNA, the CDR3 is TGTGCCTCCCAGAGGGACTATGAGCAGTTCTTC.

The CDR3, as DNA: TGTGCCAGCAGCCTCAAGACAGCACCCGGGACAGATACGCAGTATTTT. This gives the protein CASSLKTAPGTDTQYF. The chain uses TRBV7-2 and TRBJ2-3; D possibly corresponds to TRBD1 (5 bases). The germline gives CDR1 SGHTA, CDR2 FQGNSA. Trimming removed 5 bases from V and 3 bases from J, with 18 bases in between. This CDR3 comprises 16 residues.

The chain combines TRBV15 with TRBJ2-2, with a possible D match to TRBD2 (5 bases). Germline CDR1 and CDR2: LNHNV and YYDKDF (reference sequence). V was clipped by 2 bases and J by 2 bases, with 9 bases between them. CDR3 length equals 15 residues. CDR3 nucleotides: TGTGCCACCAGCAGAATGGGGAGTAACACCGGGGAGCTGTTTTTT. Protein sequence: CATSRMGSNTGELFF. Looking up the rest from reference TRBV15 and TRBJ2-2 gives the full variable domain: DAMVIQNPRYQVTQFGKPVTLSCSQTLNHNVMYWYQQKSSQAPKLLFHYYDKDFNNEADTPDNFQSRRPNTSFCFLDIRSPGLGDTAMYLCATSRMGSNTGELFFGEGSRLTVL.

The chain recombines TRBV6-1 with TRBJ2-1, with D possibly TRBD1 on 7 matching bases. Germline V gives CDR1 MNHNS, CDR2 SASEGT. V lost 6 bases to trimming and J lost 6 bases, with 18 bases between them. The CDR3 extends over 15 amino acids. The CDR3 protein is CASRAGTAGGNEQFF. CDR3 coding DNA: TGTGCCAGCAGAGCCGGGACAGCGGGCGGCAATGAGCAGTTCTTC.

The V gene is TRBV30, the J gene TRBJ2-3; D is uncertain. The CDR3 sequence is 15 residues long. V was pared by 2 bases and J by 7 bases, with 19 bases between. Looked up from germline, CDR1 is GTSNPN and CDR2 is SVGIG (reference sequence). The CDR3 bases are TGTGCCTGGAGTCCACTCGGATCGGCTGCCAATACGCAGTATTTT. Protein: CAWSPLGSAANTQYF.

The chain employs TRBV18 and TRBJ2-1, with TRBD2 identical over 11 bases. The junction had 11 bases not matched to a gene; V was cut back by 3 bases and J by 10 bases. The CDR3 covers 16 residues. Germline values: CDR1 KGHSH, CDR2 LQKENI. CDR3 coding DNA: TGTGCCAGCTCACCTAGGACTAGCGGGCCTTCCACAGAGCAGTTCTTC. Translated, it gives CASSPRTSGPSTEQFF.

The chain is built from TRBV5-1 and TRBJ1-2; weak D call: TRBD1 (5 bases). The CDR3 sequence is 15 residues long. Looked up from germline, CDR1 is SGHRS and CDR2 is YFSETQ. V was cut by 2 bases and J by 4 bases, with 15 bases left in between. The CDR3, as DNA: TGCGCCAGCAGCTTCCAGCAGGGCGGTATCTATGGCTACACCTTC. This gives the protein CASSFQQGGIYGYTF.